This TCR beta chain was found in a study of T cells expressing NK-cell markers. Reanalyzing the 5' RACE reads, TCRdb keeps one entry per CDR3 protein, without DNA. Its clone listing holds approximately 460,000 distinct CDR3 sequences. The receptor was derived from a woman between 18 and 70 years old in good health. Sequenced sample: blood T cells: a sorted CD56 or NKG2C T cell subset, CD4+ or CD8+ T cells, or bulk PBMC T cells (not recorded which).

The CDR3 here is CASSLVRSSGANVLTF. V and J are TRBV11-2 and TRBJ2-6. The CDR3 spans 16 residues. CDR1 SGHAT and CDR2 FQNNGV come from the germline V gene.